This TCR beta chain was sequenced for a study of cytomegalovirus exposure and HLA in healthy donors listed by TCRdb under 2017. Describing the broader study: According to a later analysis, the 110 or so validation repertoires were produced on the same platform as the approximately 690 repertoires of the first cohort. The study was designed to test whether signatures of past pathogen exposure could be identified by cataloging public T cell receptors. A separate validation cohort of over a hundred different subjects was used in addition to the approximately 700-subject first cohort. To predict cytomegalovirus infection status, the study brought together high-throughput TCR immunosequencing, statistical association of individual TCRs with disease status, and machine learning.

To prepare the library, the immunoSEQ multiplex PCR assay was applied. In the paper's pipeline: A statistical classification framework was built for diagnosing cytomegalovirus status from the catalog of TCR beta chain sequences. TCRdb holds this immuneACCESS table with in-frame rearrangements only. Some clones are missing; in checked studies, unresolved V genes explain under half, and the rest has no known cause. The V and J calls and clone size were taken over from that table, and D and trimming were inferred from the DNA. This sample comprises 190,000 or so clones, roughly 82% of them detected only once. 13% of the sample lies in the top ten. Turning to this clone: There is no known antigen for this receptor. The input lacks base qualities; no much larger clone sits a single base away.

After removal of 7 bases from V and 8 bases from J, the junction retains 14 bases not matched to a gene. Inclusive of the bounding cysteine and phenylalanine, the CDR3 is 15 residues long. The read is trimmed to its CDR3 DNA, 45 bases read in frame from base 1. Via the germline V gene, CDR1 is MNHEY and CDR2 SVGAGI. The full study reports these points: While some public TCRs were present in many individuals, most TCR sequences turned up only very rarely across donors. A later analysis found that TCRs clustered in the first cohort also tended to co-occur in the 120 validation repertoires, with just under 95% of cluster scores above 0. The classifier was reported to diagnose cytomegalovirus status with high specificity and sensitivity in both the original and validation cohorts. It was suggested by the authors that the approach could potentially be generalized to other disease states and immunological phenotypes. A total of 150 or so TCR beta chains were listed by the study as associated with cytomegalovirus. In vitro tests confirmed that a few of the cytomegalovirus-associated TCR beta chains recognize cytomegalovirus antigens. The validation cohort had no HLA typing available for a later analysis, so co-occurrence within that cohort was assessed over all 130 or so repertoires.

The donors belonged to the validation cohort of under 150 subjects, which was separate from the approximately 610-subject first cohort. The origin of this receptor is a woman between 25 and 40 years old in good health and CMV-seropositive. The chain links TRBV6-5 with TRBJ1-2, with 9 middle bases fitting TRBD1. The material sequenced was PBMCs. CDR3 loop: CASTPRTGETSGYTF. The DNA sequence is as follows: TGTGCCAGCACCCCTCGGACAGGGGAGACCAGCGGCTACACCTTC.